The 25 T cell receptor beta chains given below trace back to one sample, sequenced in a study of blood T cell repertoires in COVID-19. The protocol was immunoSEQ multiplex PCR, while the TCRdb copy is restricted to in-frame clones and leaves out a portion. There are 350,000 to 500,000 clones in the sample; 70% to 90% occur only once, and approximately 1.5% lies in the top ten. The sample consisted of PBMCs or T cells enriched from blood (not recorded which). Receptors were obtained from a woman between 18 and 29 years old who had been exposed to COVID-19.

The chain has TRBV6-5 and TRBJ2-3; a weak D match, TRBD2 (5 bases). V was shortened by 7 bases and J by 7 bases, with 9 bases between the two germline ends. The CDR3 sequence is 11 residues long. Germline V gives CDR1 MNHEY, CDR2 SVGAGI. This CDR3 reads CASTRGYTQYF. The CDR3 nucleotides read TGTGCCAGCACCCGGGGATATACGCAGTATTTT.

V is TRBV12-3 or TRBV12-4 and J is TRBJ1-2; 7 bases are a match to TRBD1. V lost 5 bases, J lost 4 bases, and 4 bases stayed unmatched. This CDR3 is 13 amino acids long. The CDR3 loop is CASSATGPYGYTF. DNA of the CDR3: TGTGCCAGCAGTGCGACAGGGCCCTATGGCTACACCTTC.

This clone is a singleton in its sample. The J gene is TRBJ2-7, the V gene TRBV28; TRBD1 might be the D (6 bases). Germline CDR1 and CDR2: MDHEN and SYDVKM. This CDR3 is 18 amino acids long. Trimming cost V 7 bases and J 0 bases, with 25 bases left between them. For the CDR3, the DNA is TGTGCCAGCACGTCACCGGGACAAGGACGAATGAGCTCCTACGAGCAGTACTTC. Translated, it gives CASTSPGQGRMSSYEQYF.

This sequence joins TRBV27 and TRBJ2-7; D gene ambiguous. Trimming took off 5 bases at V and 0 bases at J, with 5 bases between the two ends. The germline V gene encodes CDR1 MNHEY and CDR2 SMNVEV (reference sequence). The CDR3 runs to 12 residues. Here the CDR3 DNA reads TGTGCCAGCAGTACCAGCTCCTACGAGCAGTACTTC. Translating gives CASSTSSYEQYF.

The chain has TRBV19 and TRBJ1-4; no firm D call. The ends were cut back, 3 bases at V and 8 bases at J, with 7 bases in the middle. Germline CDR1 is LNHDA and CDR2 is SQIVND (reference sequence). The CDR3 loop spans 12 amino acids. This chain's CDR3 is CASSIAGEKLFF. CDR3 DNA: TGTGCCAGTAGTATTGCCGGGGAAAAACTGTTTTTT.

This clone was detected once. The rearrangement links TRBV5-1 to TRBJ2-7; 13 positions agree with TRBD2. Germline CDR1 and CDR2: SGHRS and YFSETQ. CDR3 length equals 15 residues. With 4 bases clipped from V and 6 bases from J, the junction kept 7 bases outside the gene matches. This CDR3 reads CASSGLAGVGSEQYF. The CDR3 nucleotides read TGCGCCAGCAGCGGACTAGCGGGAGTGGGAAGCGAGCAGTACTTC.

CDR3 residues: CASRKSGQAPNYGYTF. CDR3 DNA sequence: TGTGCCAGCAGGAAATCGGGACAGGCCCCTAACTATGGCTACACCTTC. V is TRBV6-4 and J is TRBJ1-2; 8 bases line up with TRBD1. V was pared by 6 bases and J by 0 bases, with 9 bases of the junction left unmatched. The CDR3 extends over 16 amino acids. Looked up from germline, CDR1 is MRHNA and CDR2 is SNTAGT.

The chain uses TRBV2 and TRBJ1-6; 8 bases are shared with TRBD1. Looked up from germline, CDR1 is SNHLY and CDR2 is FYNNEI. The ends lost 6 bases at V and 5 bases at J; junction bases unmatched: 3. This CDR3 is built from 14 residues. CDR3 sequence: CASSEDRDNSPLHF. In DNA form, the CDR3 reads TGTGCCAGCAGCGAGGACAGGGATAATTCACCCCTCCACTTT.

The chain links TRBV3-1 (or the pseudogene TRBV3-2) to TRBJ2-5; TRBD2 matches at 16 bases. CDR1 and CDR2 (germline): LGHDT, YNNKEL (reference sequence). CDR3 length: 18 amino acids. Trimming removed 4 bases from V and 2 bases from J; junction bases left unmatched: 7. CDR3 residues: CASSLTRGLAGGQETQYF. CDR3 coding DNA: TGTGCCAGCAGCCTCACACGGGGACTAGCGGGAGGGCAAGAGACCCAGTACTTC.

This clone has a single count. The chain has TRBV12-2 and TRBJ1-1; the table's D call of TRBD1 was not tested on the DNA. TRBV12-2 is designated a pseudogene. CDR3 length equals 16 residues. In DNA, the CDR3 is TGTGCAAGTCGCCTCCGACAGGGGTTCATGAACACTGAAGCTTTCTTT. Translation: CASRLRQGFMNTEAFF.

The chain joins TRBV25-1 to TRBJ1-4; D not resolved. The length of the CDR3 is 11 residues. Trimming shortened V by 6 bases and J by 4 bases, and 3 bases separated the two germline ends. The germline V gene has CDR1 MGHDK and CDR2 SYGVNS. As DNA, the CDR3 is TGTGCCAGCAGACATAATGAAAAACTGTTTTTT. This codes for CASRHNEKLFF.

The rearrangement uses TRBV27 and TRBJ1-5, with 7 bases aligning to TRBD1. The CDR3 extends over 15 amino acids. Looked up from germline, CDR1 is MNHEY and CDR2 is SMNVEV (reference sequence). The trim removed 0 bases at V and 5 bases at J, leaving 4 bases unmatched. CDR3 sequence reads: CASSLSGGPYQPQHF. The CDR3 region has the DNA TGTGCCAGCAGTTTATCAGGGGGCCCTTATCAGCCCCAGCATTTT.

The chain's CDR3 is CASSLARGSSGANVLTF. CDR3 coding DNA: TGTGCCAGCAGCTTAGCTCGGGGTAGCTCTGGGGCCAACGTCCTGACTTTC. J is TRBJ2-6 and V is TRBV11-2; D perhaps matches TRBD2 (5 bases). Germline CDR1 SGHAT, CDR2 FQNNGV. Trimming removed 1 base from V and 0 bases from J, with 10 bases in between. The CDR3 has 17 residues.

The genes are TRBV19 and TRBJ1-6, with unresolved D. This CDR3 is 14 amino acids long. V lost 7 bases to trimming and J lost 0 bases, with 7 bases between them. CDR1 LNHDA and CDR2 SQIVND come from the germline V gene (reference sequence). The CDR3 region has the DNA TGTGCCAGTAAAAGGAGCTCCTATAATTCACCCCTCCACTTT. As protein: CASKRSSYNSPLHF. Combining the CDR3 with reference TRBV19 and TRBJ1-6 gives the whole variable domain DGGITQSPKYLFRKEGQNVTLSCEQNLNHDAMYWYRQDPGQGLRLIYYSQIVNDFQKGDIAEGYSVSREKKESFPLTVTSAQKNPTAFYLCASKRSSYNSPLHFGNGTRLTVT.

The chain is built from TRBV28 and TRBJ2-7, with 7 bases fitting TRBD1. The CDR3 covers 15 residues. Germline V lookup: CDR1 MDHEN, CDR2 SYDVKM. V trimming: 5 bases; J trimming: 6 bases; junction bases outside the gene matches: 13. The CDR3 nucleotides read TGTGCCAGCAGTACTAGGACAGGTAAATCTGGCGAGCAGTACTTC. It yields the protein CASSTRTGKSGEQYF.

CDR3 in amino acids: CASRNQGLANEKLFF. The CDR3 bases are TGTGCCAGTAGAAATCAGGGGCTTGCCAATGAAAAACTGTTTTTT. V usage is TRBV19 and J usage is TRBJ1-4, with a tentative D call TRBD1 (6 bases). Trimming shortened V by 6 bases and J by 5 bases, and 16 bases separated the two germline ends. Germline V gene sequence: CDR1 LNHDA, CDR2 SQIVND (reference sequence). The CDR3 spans 15 residues.

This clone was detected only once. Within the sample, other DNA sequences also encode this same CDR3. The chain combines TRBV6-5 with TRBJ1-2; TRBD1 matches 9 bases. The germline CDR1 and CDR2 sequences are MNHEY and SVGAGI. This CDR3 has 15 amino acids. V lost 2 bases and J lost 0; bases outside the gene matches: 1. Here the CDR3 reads CASSYGTGSNYGYTF. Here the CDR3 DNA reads TGTGCCAGCAGTTACGGGACAGGGTCTAACTATGGCTACACCTTC.

CDR3 nucleotide sequence: TGTGCCAGCCAACCAACTGTGTACACCGGGGAGCTGTTTTTT. Protein sequence: CASQPTVYTGELFF. The gene calls are TRBV18 and TRBJ2-2; no clear D. The CDR3 is 14 residues long. V was cut by 8 bases and J by 3 bases, with 13 bases left in between. CDR1 and CDR2 (germline): KGHSH, LQKENI.

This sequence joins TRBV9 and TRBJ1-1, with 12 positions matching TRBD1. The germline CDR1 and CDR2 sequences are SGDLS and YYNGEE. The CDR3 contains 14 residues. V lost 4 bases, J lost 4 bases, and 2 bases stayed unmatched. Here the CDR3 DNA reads TGTGCCAGCAGCCCGGGACAGGGGGCCACTGAAGCTTTCTTT. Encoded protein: CASSPGQGATEAFF.

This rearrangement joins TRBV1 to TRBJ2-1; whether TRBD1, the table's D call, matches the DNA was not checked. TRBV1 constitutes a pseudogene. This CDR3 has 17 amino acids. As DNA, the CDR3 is TGCACCAGCAGCCACTCAACACTGGGGACAGGGGACAATGAGCAGTTCTTC. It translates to CTSSHSTLGTGDNEQFF.

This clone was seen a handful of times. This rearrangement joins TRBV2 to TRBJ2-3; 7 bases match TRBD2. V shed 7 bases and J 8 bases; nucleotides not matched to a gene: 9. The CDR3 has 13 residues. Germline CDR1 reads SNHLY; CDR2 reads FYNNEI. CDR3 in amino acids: CASKTDSGGTQYF. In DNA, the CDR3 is TGTGCCAGCAAGACTGATTCGGGGGGTACGCAGTATTTT.

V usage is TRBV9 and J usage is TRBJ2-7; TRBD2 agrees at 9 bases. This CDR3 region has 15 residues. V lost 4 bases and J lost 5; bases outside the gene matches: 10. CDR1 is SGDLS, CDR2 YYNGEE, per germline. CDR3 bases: TGTGCCAGCAGCCCCCAGTTGCTAGCGGGAAACGAGCAGTACTTC. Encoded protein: CASSPQLLAGNEQYF.

The CDR3 DNA reads as TGTGCCAGCAGGGGACAGGGGGCCTATGGCTACACCTTC. It yields the protein CASRGQGAYGYTF. The chain couples TRBV28 to TRBJ1-2; TRBD1 matches 12 bases. The germline gives CDR1 MDHEN, CDR2 SYDVKM. Unmatched junction bases numbered 0, after V lost 6 bases and J lost 4 bases. The CDR3 length is 13 residues.

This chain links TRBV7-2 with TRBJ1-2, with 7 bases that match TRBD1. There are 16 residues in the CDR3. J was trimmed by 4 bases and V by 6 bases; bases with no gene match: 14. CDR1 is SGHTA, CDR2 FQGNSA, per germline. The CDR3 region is CASSLGRGGLLYGYTF. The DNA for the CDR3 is TGTGCCAGCAGTCTAGGCCGAGGGGGCCTCCTCTATGGCTACACCTTC.

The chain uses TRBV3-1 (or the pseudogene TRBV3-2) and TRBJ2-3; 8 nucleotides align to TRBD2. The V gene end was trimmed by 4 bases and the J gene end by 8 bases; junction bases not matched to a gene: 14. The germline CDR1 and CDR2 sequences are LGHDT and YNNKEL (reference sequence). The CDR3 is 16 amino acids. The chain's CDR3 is CASSPRLAGTYSTQYF. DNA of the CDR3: TGTGCCAGCAGCCCCCGGTTAGCGGGGACCTATTCTACGCAGTATTTT.